A single sample gave rise to the 10 T cell receptor beta chains below, sequenced in a study of blood T cell repertoires in COVID-19. Profiling relied on immunoSEQ multiplex PCR, and the TCRdb table lists in-frame clones only, not all of them. Among around 240,000 clones listed, 86% were seen once. The sequenced sample was peripheral blood. Receptors originate from a woman in her twenties or thirties who had recovered from COVID-19.

The V and J genes are TRBV2 and TRBJ2-3, with 9 nucleotides matching TRBD1. The CDR3 spans 15 residues. CDR1 and CDR2 from the germline V gene are SNHLY and FYNNEI. V dropped 7 bases and J dropped 2; count of bases not matched to a gene: 7. The CDR3 nucleotides are TGTGCCAGCACGGGACAGGGCGGTAACACAGATACGCAGTATTTT. Its translation: CASTGQGGNTDTQYF.

This sequence joins TRBV5-4 and TRBJ1-3; TRBD1 aligns across 7 bases. J lost 0 bases, V lost 2 bases, and 5 bases had no gene match. The CDR3 has 16 residues. Looked up from germline, CDR1 is SGHNT and CDR2 is YYREEE (reference sequence). CDR3 nucleotide sequence: TGTGCCAGCAGCTTCGGGACAGCGGACTCTGGAAACACCATATATTTT. Translated: CASSFGTADSGNTIYF.

CDR3 sequence (DNA): TGTGCCAGCTCACGGGACAGCTCAATGAACACTGAAGCTTTCTTT. Translated, it gives CASSRDSSMNTEAFF. The chain is built from TRBV18 and TRBJ1-1; TRBD1 aligns across 7 bases. Germline loops: CDR1 KGHSH, CDR2 LQKENI. V trimming: 4 bases; J trimming: 0 bases; junction bases outside the gene matches: 5. The CDR3 has 15 residues.

The V and J genes are TRBV10-3 and TRBJ1-2, with unresolved D. CDR3 length: 13 amino acids. CDR1 and CDR2 (germline): ENHRY, SYGVKD. V was clipped by 0 bases and J by 8 bases, with 10 bases between them. CDR3 coding DNA: TGTGCCATCAGTGAGTCGATAGGGAGCGGCTACACCTTC. Amino acid sequence: CAISESIGSGYTF.

This chain uses TRBV7-3 with TRBJ2-3; 13 nucleotides match TRBD2. Germline CDR1 is SGHTA and CDR2 is FQGTGA. The ends lost 5 bases at V and 6 bases at J; junction bases unmatched: 5. This CDR3 has 15 residues. The DNA for the CDR3 is TGTGCCAGCAGCCCGACGGGACTAGCGGGGGATACGCAGTATTTT. Protein: CASSPTGLAGDTQYF.

The V gene is TRBV19, the J gene TRBJ2-5, with D perhaps matching TRBD2 (6 bases). The V gene's germline CDR1 is LNHDA and CDR2 SQIVND (reference sequence). Deletions cut 5 bases from V and 6 bases from J, with 13 bases between. The CDR3 loop spans 13 amino acids. CDR3 protein: CASSPRLEKTQYF. The CDR3 bases are TGTGCCAGTAGTCCAAGACTAGAAAAGACCCAGTACTTC.

The rearrangement links TRBV4-1 to TRBJ1-6; D gene uncertain. V was trimmed by 1 base and J by 9 bases, leaving 13 bases between them. Germline loops: CDR1 MGHRA, CDR2 YSYEKL. The CDR3 sequence is 15 residues long. CDR3 in amino acids: CASSQGPGRGSPLHF. The CDR3 region has the DNA TGCGCCAGCAGCCAAGGCCCCGGAAGAGGTTCACCCCTCCACTTT.

The chain combines TRBV3-1 (or the pseudogene TRBV3-2) with TRBJ2-5; TRBD2 is a possible D gene (7 bases). The CDR3 is made up of 16 amino acids. Trimming took off 1 base at V and 3 bases at J, with 15 bases between the two ends. Germline CDR1 reads LGHDT; CDR2 reads YNNKEL (reference sequence). The DNA for the CDR3 is TGTGCCAGCAGCCAAGTCGGGGGGCTTGTTAAAGAGACCCAGTACTTC. Its protein is CASSQVGGLVKETQYF.

This chain uses TRBV5-4 with TRBJ2-5, with 7 bases identical to TRBD1. Trimming took 1 base from V and 4 from J; bases not matched to a gene: 7. CDR1 and CDR2 from the germline V gene are SGHNT and YYREEE (reference sequence). The CDR3 covers 15 residues. CDR3 bases: TGTGCCAGCAGCTTGTGGAACAGGGGAACAGAGACCCAGTACTTC. Protein sequence: CASSLWNRGTETQYF.

This clone was seen repeatedly, ten times or more. The chain recombines TRBV7-9 with TRBJ1-2, with a weak D call TRBD1 (5 bases). The CDR3 spans 13 residues. CDR1 and CDR2 (germline): SEHNR, FQNEAQ (reference sequence). Trimming took off 2 bases at V and 6 bases at J, with 10 bases between the two ends. The CDR3 loop is CASSLPGVDGYTF. The DNA of the CDR3 is TGTGCCAGCAGCTTACCGGGGGTCGATGGCTACACCTTC.